The 14 T cell receptor beta chains in this list originate from one sample, sequenced in a study of cytomegalovirus exposure and HLA in healthy donors (dated by TCRdb to 2016 to 2017). Library prep was done by the immunoSEQ multiplex PCR assay. A mixture of 60 forward primers for TCR Vbeta segments and 13 reverse primers for TCR Jbeta segments was used in the multiplex PCR. Here the immuneACCESS table is served through TCRdb, limited to in-frame sequences with V and J called. Missing clones are a known gap in these copies; in checked studies unresolved V genes cover under half, and the rest lacks a known reason. A total of under 150,000 clones appear in this sample, around 72% of them only once. Of the sample, under 5.5% falls within the top ten clones. Sample: PBMCs. The receptor source for this set is a man aged 45-65 years in good health and CMV-seropositive.

In its sample, this clone was seen once. V is TRBV10-2 and J is TRBJ2-1; 13 bases align to TRBD2. With 6 bases clipped from V and 6 bases from J, the junction kept 8 bases outside the gene matches. CDR1 and CDR2 (germline): WSHSY, SAAADI. The CDR3 runs to 16 residues. CDR3 DNA: TGCGCCAGCAGGGAACCGGGACTAGCGGGACTCAATGAGCAGTTCTTC. Translated, it gives CASREPGLAGLNEQFF.

V usage is TRBV21-1 and J usage is TRBJ1-6. TRBV21-1 is flagged as a pseudogene. This CDR3 region has 12 residues. The DNA of the CDR3 is TGTGCCAGCACCCCCCGTAAATCACCCCTCCACTTT. Translated, it gives CASTPRKSPLHF.

V is TRBV6-5 and J is TRBJ1-2; possibly TRBD1 for D (6 bases). The germline gives CDR1 MNHEY, CDR2 SVGAGI. The CDR3 covers 15 residues. V was pared by 7 bases and J by 0 bases, with 15 bases between. The CDR3 DNA is TGTGCCAGCACCAACCCAGGGGCAGCTAACTATGGCTACACCTTC. Its protein is CASTNPGAANYGYTF.

This clone was seen only a few times. The J gene is TRBJ2-7, the V gene TRBV10-3, with D perhaps TRBD2 (6 bases). This CDR3 is built from 13 residues. CDR1 and CDR2 (germline): ENHRY, SYGVKD. The germline V and J ends were trimmed by 4 bases and 6 bases, with 13 bases remaining between them. Written as DNA, the CDR3 is TGTGCCATCAGTGTACAGGAGGGCCTCGAGCAGTACTTC. Translating it yields CAISVQEGLEQYF.

This clone was observed a handful of times. The chain employs TRBV2 and TRBJ2-7; TRBD1 aligns across 8 bases. The germline V gene has CDR1 SNHLY and CDR2 FYNNEI. The CDR3 is 14 residues long. V shed 6 bases and J 4 bases; nucleotides not matched to a gene: 8. CDR3 DNA sequence: TGTGCCAGCAGGACAAGGACAGGGAAGTACGAGCAGTACTTC. Translating it yields CASRTRTGKYEQYF.

The chain recombines TRBV6-5 with TRBJ2-5, with TRBD2 as a possible D gene (5 bases). The end of the DNA aligns better with TRBJ2-7, so the J call may be wrong. The germline V gene has CDR1 MNHEY and CDR2 SVGAGI. The CDR3 is 14 amino acids. In nucleotides, the CDR3 is TGTGCCAGCAGTCCTCCGAGCGGCTCCTACGAGCAGTACTTC. Translating gives CASSPPSGSYEQYF.

This clone was seen a single time. The J gene is TRBJ2-3, the V gene TRBV5-1, with D tentatively TRBD2 (6 bases). With 0 bases removed from V and 3 bases from J, the gap between germline ends came to 11 bases. The CDR3 contains 15 residues. Germline loops: CDR1 SGHRS, CDR2 YFSETQ. The CDR3, as DNA: TGCGCCAGCAGCTTGGCGGGAGCAGGTACAGATACGCAGTATTTT. It codes for CASSLAGAGTDTQYF.

The V gene is TRBV13, the J gene TRBJ1-2; D uncertain. Between the trimmed V and J ends, which lost 3 bases and 2 bases, there was a span of 7 bases. The germline V gene has CDR1 PRHDT and CDR2 FYEKMQ (reference sequence). The CDR3 runs to 13 residues. The CDR3 sequence is CASSFMENYGYTF. The CDR3 DNA reads as TGTGCCAGCAGCTTCATGGAGAACTATGGCTACACCTTC.

The chain employs TRBV25-1 and TRBJ2-1, with TRBD2 as a possible D gene (6 bases). The CDR3 covers 15 residues. V lost 7 bases to trimming and J lost 0 bases, with 13 bases between them. Germline V gene sequence: CDR1 MGHDK, CDR2 SYGVNS. DNA of the CDR3: TGTGCCAGCATCGGCGACGGGAGCTCCTACAATGAGCAGTTCTTC. Its translation is CASIGDGSSYNEQFF.

V and J are TRBV18 and TRBJ2-3, with 8 bases matching TRBD2. Germline CDR1 and CDR2: KGHSH and LQKENI. V shed 3 bases, J shed 5 bases, and the junction held 7 bases outside the gene matches. There are 15 residues in the CDR3. CDR3 DNA: TGTGCCAGCTCACCTCCGGCGGGAGGCGGAGATACGCAGTATTTT. Protein sequence: CASSPPAGGGDTQYF.

The chain joins TRBV9 to TRBJ1-1; D gene ambiguous. The germline V and J ends were trimmed by 0 bases and 0 bases, with 9 bases remaining between them. Germline V CDR1 and CDR2: SGDLS, YYNGEE. The CDR3 has 15 amino acids. Written as DNA, the CDR3 is TGTGCCAGCAGCGTAGGTAACTTCATGAACACTGAAGCTTTCTTT. Translation gives CASSVGNFMNTEAFF.

CDR3 sequence (DNA): TGTGCCACCAGCACCTTATATACCACAGGGAAGCAGCCCCAGCATTTT. It specifies CATSTLYTTGKQPQHF. This chain connects TRBV15 to TRBJ1-5, with a tentative D call TRBD1 (6 bases). With 4 bases removed from V and 7 bases from J, the gap between germline ends came to 20 bases. Germline V gene sequence: CDR1 LNHNV, CDR2 YYDKDF (reference sequence). The CDR3 is 16 residues long.

This chain links TRBV11-3 with TRBJ1-1, with a tentative D call TRBD1 (5 bases). CDR3 size: 13 residues. The germline V gene encodes CDR1 SGHNT and CDR2 YENEEA. Trimming stripped 3 bases from V and 1 base from J, with 6 bases between. In DNA form, the CDR3 reads TGTGCCAGCAGCTTTCAGGGGAACACTGAAGCTTTCTTT. It translates to CASSFQGNTEAFF.

This chain links TRBV19 with TRBJ2-2; D perhaps matches TRBD1 (5 bases). With 5 bases removed from V and 5 bases from J, the gap between germline ends came to 9 bases. Germline V gene sequence: CDR1 LNHDA, CDR2 SQIVND (reference sequence). This CDR3 has 13 amino acids. The DNA of the CDR3 is TGTGCCAGTAGTGGCAGGGTTACCGGGGAGCTGTTTTTT. Its translation: CASSGRVTGELFF.